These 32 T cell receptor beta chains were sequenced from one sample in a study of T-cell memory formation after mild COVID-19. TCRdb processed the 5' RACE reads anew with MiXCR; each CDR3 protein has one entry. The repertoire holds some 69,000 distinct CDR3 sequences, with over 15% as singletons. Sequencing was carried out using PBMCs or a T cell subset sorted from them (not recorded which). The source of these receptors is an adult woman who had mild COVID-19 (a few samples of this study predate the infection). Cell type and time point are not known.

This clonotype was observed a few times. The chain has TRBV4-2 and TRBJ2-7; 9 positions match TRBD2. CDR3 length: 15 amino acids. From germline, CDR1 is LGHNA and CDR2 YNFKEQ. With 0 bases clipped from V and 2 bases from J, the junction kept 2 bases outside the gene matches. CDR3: CASSQELAGAYEQYF. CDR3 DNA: TGTGCCAGCAGCCAAGAGTTAGCGGGGGCCTACGAGCAGTACTTC.

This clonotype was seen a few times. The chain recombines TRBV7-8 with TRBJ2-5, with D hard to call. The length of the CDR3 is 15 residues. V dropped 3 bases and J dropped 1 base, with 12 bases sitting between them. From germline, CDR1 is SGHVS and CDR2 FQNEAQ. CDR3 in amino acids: CASSLGGKLQETQYF. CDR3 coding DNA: TGTGCCAGCAGCTTGGGCGGAAAACTCCAAGAGACCCAGTACTTC.

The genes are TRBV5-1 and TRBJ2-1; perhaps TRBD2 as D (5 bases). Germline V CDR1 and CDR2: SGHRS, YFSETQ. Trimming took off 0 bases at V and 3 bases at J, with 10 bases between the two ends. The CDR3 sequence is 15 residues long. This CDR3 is CASSLGSGNYNEQFF. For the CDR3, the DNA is TGCGCCAGCAGCTTGGGATCCGGGAACTACAATGAGCAGTTCTTC.

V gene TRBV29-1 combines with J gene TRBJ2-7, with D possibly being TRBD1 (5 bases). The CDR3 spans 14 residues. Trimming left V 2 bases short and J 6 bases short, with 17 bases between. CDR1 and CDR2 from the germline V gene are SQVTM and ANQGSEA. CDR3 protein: CSVEFWGTTSEQYF. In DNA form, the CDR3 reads TGCAGCGTTGAATTTTGGGGCACGACGTCCGAGCAGTACTTC.

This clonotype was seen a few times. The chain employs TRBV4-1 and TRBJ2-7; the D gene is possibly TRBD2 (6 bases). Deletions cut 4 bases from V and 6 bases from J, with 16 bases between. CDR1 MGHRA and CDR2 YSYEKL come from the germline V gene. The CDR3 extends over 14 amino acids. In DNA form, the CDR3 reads TGCGCCAGCAGCCCGGCACTAGCAATCGCCGAGCAGTACTTC. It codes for CASSPALAIAEQYF.

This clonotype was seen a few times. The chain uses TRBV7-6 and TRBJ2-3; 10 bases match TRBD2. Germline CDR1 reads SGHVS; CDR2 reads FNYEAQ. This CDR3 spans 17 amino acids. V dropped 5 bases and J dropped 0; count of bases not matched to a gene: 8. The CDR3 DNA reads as TGTGCCAGCAGCCTATCCCCTAGCGGGAGCAGCACAGATACGCAGTATTTT. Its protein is CASSLSPSGSSTDTQYF.

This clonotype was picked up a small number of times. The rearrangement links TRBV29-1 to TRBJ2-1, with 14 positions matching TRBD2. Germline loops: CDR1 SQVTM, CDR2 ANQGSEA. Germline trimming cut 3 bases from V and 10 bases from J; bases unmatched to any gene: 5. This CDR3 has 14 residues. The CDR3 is CSVEGLAGEEEQFF. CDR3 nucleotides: TGCAGCGTTGAGGGACTAGCGGGAGAGGAGGAGCAGTTCTTC.

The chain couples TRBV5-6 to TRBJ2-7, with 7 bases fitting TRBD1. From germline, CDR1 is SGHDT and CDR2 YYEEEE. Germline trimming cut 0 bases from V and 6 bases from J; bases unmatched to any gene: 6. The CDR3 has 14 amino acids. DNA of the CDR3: TGTGCCAGCAGCTTGGTGGGGGACAGTTCCGAGCAGTACTTC. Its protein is CASSLVGDSSEQYF.

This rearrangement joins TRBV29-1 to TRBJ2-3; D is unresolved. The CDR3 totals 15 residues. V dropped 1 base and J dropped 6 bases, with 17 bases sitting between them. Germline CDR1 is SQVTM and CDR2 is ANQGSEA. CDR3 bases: TGCAGCGTTGAAGGGGCAAGGCCTTCCCCTGATACGCAGTATTTT. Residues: CSVEGARPSPDTQYF.

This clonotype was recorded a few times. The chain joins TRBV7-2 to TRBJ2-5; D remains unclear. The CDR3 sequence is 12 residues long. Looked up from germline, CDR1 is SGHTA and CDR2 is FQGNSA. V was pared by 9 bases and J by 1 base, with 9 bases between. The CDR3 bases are TGTGCCAGTTGGAGTCTCCAAGAGACCCAGTACTTC. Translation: CASWSLQETQYF.

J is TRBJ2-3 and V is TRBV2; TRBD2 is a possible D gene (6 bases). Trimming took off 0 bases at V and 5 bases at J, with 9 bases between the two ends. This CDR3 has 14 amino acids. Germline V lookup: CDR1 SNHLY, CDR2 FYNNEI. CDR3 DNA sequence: TGTGCCAGCAGTGAAGCGCGCGGGGAAGATACGCAGTATTTT. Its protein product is CASSEARGEDTQYF.

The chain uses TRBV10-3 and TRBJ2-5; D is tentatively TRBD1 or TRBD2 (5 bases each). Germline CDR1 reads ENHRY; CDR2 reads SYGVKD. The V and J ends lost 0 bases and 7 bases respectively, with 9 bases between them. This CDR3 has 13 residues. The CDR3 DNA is TGTGCCATCAGTGAGTCGAACGGGGCGACCCAGTACTTC. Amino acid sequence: CAISESNGATQYF.

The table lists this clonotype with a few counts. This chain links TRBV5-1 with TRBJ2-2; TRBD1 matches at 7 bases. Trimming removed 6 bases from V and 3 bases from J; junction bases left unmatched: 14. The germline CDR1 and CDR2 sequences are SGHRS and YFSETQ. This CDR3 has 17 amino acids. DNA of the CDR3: TGCGCCAGCACCGCTTTACAAGGACAGGTTGACACCGGGGAGCTGTTTTTT. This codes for CASTALQGQVDTGELFF.

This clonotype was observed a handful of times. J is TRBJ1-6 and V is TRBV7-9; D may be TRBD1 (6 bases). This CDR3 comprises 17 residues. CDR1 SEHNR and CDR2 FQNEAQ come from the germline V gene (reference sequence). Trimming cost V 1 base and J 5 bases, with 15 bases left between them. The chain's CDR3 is CASSLGYGGPDNSPLHF. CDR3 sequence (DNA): TGTGCCAGCAGCTTAGGTTACGGGGGCCCGGATAATTCACCCCTCCACTTT.

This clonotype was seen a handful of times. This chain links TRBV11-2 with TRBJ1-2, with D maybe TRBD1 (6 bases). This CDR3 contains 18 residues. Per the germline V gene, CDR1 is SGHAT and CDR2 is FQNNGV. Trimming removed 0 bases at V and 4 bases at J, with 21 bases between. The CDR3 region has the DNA TGTGCCAGCAGCTTAGACCCACCCCACAGGGAAAGCTTCTATGGCTACACCTTC. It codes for CASSLDPPHRESFYGYTF.

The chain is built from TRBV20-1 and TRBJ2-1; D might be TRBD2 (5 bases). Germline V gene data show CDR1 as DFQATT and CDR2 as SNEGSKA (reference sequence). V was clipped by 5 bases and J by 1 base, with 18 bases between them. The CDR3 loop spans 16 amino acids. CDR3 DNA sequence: TGCAGTGCTCGACGAGTGGCGGGTGCTTCCTACAATGAGCAGTTCTTC. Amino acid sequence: CSARRVAGASYNEQFF.

The CDR3 is CASSFSDRYEQYF. The DNA for the CDR3 is TGTGCCAGCAGCTTCAGCGACCGCTACGAGCAGTACTTC. This chain connects TRBV5-5 to TRBJ2-7; no definite D call. The CDR3 extends over 13 amino acids. The V end was cut by 2 bases, the J end by 3 bases, with 9 bases between. Germline CDR1 reads SGHKS; CDR2 reads YYEKEE (reference sequence).

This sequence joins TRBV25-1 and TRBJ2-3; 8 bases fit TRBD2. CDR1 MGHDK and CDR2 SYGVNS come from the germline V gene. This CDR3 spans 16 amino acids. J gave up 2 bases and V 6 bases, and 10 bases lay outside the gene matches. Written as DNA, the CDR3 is TGTGCCAGCAGACCACGACCGGGAGGGCCCACAGATACGCAGTATTTT. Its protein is CASRPRPGGPTDTQYF.

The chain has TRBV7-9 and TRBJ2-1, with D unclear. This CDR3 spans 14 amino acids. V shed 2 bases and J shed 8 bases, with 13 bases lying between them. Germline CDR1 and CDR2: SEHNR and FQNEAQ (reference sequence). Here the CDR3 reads CASSLIVGGDEQFF. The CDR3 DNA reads TGTGCCAGCAGCTTAATTGTGGGTGGTGATGAGCAGTTCTTC.

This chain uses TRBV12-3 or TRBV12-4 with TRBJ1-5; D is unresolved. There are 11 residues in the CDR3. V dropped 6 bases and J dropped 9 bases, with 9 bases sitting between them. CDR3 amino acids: CASSPGVPQHF. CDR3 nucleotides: TGTGCCAGCAGCCCCGGGGTGCCCCAGCATTTT.

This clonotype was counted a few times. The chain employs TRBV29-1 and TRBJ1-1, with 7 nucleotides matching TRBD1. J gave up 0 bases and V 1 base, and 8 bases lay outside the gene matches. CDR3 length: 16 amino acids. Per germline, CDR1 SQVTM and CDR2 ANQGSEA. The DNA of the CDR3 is TGCAGCGTTGAAGGGGACAGCATATCAATGAACACTGAAGCTTTCTTT. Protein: CSVEGDSISMNTEAFF. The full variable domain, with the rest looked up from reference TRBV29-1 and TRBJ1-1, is SAVISQKPSRDICQRGTSLTIQCQVDSQVTMMFWYRQQPGQSLTLIATANQGSEATYESGFVIDKFPISRPNLTFSTLTVSNMSPEDSSIYLCSVEGDSISMNTEAFFGQGTRLTVV.

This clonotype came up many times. The CDR3 DNA reads as TGTGCCAGCAGCTTAGCGGTCACTAGCGGGGACACAGATACGCAGTATTTT. It encodes CASSLAVTSGDTDTQYF. The J gene is TRBJ2-3, the V gene TRBV11-1; 10 nucleotides agree with TRBD2. With 0 bases clipped from V and 2 bases from J, the junction kept 5 bases outside the gene matches. Germline CDR1 and CDR2: SGHAT and FQDESV (reference sequence). The CDR3 extends over 17 amino acids.

The CDR3: CASSLAPGQGYEQYF. CDR3 nucleotide sequence: TGTGCCAGCAGCTTAGCTCCGGGACAGGGCTACGAGCAGTACTTC. The chain has TRBV7-9 and TRBJ2-7; 9 bases are a match to TRBD1. CDR1 SEHNR and CDR2 FQNEAQ come from the germline V gene (reference sequence). After removal of 0 bases from V and 3 bases from J, the junction contained 3 bases not matched to a gene. The CDR3 has 15 residues. The full variable domain, in which reference TRBV7-9 and TRBJ2-7 provide the parts outside the CDR3, is DTGVSQNPRHKITKRGQNVTFRCDPISEHNRLYWYRQTLGQGPEFLTYFQNEAQLEKSRLLSDRFSAERPKGSFSTLEIQRTEQGDSAMYLCASSLAPGQGYEQYFGPGTRLTVT.

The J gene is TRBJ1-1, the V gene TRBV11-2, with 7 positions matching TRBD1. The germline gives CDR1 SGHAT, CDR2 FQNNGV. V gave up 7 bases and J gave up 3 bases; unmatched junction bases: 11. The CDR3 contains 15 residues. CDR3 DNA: TGTGCCAGCACCGTAATACCGACAGGGTACACTGAAGCTTTCTTT. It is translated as CASTVIPTGYTEAFF. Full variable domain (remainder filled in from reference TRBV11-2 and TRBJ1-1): EAGVAQSPRYKIIEKRQSVAFWCNPISGHATLYWYQQILGQGPKLLIQFQNNGVVDDSQLPKDRFSAERLKGVDSTLKIQPAKLEDSAVYLCASTVIPTGYTEAFFGQGTRLTVV.

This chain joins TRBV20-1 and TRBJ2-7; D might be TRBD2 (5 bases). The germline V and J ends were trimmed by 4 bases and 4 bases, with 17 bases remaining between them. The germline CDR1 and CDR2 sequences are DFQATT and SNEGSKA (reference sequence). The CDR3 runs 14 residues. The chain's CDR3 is CSATAAGVRYEQYF. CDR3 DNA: TGCAGTGCTACCGCCGCCGGGGTGAGGTACGAGCAGTACTTC.

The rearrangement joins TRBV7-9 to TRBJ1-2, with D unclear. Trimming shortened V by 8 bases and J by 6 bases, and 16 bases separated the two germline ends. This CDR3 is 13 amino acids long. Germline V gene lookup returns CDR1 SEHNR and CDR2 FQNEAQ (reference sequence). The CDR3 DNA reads TGTGCCAGCGGCCTGGGTAAAACGAATGGCTACACCTTC. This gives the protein CASGLGKTNGYTF.

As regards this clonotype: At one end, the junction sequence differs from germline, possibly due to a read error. The CDR3 is CASSPTLGQSSPFHF. The CDR3 DNA is TGTGCCAGCAGTCCGACCCTGGGACAGTCTTCACCCTTCCACTTT. The chain carries TRBV6-5 and TRBJ1-6; 7 bases are a match to TRBD1. This CDR3 comprises 15 residues. The germline V gene has CDR1 MNHEY and CDR2 SVGAGI.

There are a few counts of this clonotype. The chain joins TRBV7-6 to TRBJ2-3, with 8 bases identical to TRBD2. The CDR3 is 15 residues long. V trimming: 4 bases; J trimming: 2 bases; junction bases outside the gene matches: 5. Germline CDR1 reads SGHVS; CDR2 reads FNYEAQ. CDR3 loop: CASSWAGGSTDTQYF. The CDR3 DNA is TGTGCCAGCAGCTGGGCGGGAGGTTCCACAGATACGCAGTATTTT.

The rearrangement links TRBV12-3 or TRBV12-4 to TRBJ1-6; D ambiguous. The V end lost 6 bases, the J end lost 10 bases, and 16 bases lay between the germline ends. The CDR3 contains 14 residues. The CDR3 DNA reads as TGTGCCAGCAGCCCAGCCAGCCCTAACTCACCCCTCCACTTT. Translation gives CASSPASPNSPLHF.

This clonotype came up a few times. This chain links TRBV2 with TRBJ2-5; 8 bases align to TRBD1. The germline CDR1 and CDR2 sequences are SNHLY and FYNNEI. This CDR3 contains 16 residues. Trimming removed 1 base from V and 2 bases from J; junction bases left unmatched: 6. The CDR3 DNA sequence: TGTGCCAGCAGTGAAGACCGGGACAGGCGACAAGAGACCCAGTACTTC. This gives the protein CASSEDRDRRQETQYF.

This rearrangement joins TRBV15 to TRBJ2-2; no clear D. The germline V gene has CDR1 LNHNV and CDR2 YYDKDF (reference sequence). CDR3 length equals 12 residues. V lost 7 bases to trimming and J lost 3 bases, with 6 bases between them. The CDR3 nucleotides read TGTGCCACCAATCCAGACACCGGGGAGCTGTTTTTT. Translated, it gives CATNPDTGELFF. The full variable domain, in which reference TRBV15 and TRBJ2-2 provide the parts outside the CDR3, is DAMVIQNPRYQVTQFGKPVTLSCSQTLNHNVMYWYQQKSSQAPKLLFHYYDKDFNNEADTPDNFQSRRPNTSFCFLDIRSPGLGDTAMYLCATNPDTGELFFGEGSRLTVL.

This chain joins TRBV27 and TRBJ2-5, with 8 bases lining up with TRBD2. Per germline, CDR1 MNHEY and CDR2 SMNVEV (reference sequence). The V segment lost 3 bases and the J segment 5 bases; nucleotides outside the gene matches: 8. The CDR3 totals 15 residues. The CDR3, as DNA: TGTGCCAGCAGTTTCTTGCGGGGGGATGTGGAGACCCAGTACTTC. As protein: CASSFLRGDVETQYF.